This T cell receptor beta chain was identified in a study of blood T cells in healthy people across ages. This clonotype came up a few times. Through a sample-barcoded 5' primer and a J-beta primer mix, a second PCR was run for roughly 7 to 12 cycles. In TCRdb, the 5' RACE reads were re-called with MiXCR into one record per CDR3 protein. Of about 800,000 distinct CDR3 sequences listed, around a quarter are singletons. CDR3 length: 15 amino acids. Per the germline V gene, CDR1 is KGHSH and CDR2 is LQKENI. These data are also associated with another study on T cells of mothers and their children.

The chain joins TRBV18 to TRBJ2-1; a weak D match, TRBD1 (6 bases). The tail of the sequence fits TRBJ2-5 better, so the J call may be wrong. Sequences were obtained from blood. This TCR derives from a boy between 5 and 17 years old in good health. In nucleotides, the CDR3 is TGTGCCAGCTCACCACCGTTAAGGGGGCAAGAGACCCAGTACTTC. Protein product: CASSPPLRGQETQYF.